Here is one T cell receptor beta chain with its context. CDR1 and CDR2 from the germline V gene are MNHEY and SVGAGI. This CDR3 comprises 15 residues. V was trimmed by 0 bases and J by 3 bases, leaving 10 bases between them. The data belong to a study of blood T cell repertoires in COVID-19. Study overall: From the United States, Italy and Spain came samples of acute and convalescent COVID-19.

TCRdb's copy holds only in-frame clones and misses some; the assay was immunoSEQ multiplex PCR. The sample lists roughly 50,000 clones; about 90% were seen once. This TCR came from a man at least 80 years old with acute or convalescent COVID-19. The genes are TRBV6-5 and TRBJ2-3, with D unclear. Sequenced: peripheral blood. CDR3 protein: CASSYSGRWTDTQYF. In DNA, the CDR3 is TGTGCCAGCAGTTACTCGGGCAGGTGGACAGATACGCAGTATTTT.